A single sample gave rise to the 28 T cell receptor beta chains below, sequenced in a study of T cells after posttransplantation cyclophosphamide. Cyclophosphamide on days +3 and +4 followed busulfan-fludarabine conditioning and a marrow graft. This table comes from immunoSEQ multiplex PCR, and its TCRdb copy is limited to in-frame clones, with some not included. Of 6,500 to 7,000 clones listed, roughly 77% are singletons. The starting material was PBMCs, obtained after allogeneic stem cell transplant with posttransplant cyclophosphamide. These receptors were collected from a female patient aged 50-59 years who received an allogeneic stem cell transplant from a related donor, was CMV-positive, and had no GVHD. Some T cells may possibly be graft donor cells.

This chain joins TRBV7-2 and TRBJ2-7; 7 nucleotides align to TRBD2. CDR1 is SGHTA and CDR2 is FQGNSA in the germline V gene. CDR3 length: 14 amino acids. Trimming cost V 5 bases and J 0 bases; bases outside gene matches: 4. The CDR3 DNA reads TGTGCCAGCAGCATAAGCGGGACCTCCTACGAGCAGTACTTC. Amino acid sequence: CASSISGTSYEQYF.

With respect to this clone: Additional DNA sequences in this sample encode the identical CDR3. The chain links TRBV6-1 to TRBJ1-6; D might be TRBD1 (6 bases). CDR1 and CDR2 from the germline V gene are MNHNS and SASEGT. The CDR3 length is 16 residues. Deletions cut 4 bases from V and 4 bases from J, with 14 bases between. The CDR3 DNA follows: TGTGCCAGCAGTGCACAGGGATACCGGTATAATTCACCCCTCCACTTT. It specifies CASSAQGYRYNSPLHF.

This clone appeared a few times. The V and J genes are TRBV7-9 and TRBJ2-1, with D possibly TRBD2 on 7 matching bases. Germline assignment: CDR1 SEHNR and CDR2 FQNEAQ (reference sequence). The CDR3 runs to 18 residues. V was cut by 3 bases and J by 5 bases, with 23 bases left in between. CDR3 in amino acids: CASSFRGSGGANHNEQFF. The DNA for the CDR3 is TGTGCCAGCAGCTTCCGAGGGTCGGGGGGCGCGAACCACAATGAGCAGTTCTTC.

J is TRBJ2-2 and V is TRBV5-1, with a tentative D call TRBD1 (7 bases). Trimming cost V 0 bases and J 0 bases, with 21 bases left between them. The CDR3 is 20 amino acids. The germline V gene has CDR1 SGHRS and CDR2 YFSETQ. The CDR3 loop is CASSLVSSAGGTANTGELFF. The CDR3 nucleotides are TGCGCCAGCAGCTTGGTGTCTTCGGCAGGCGGGACAGCGAACACCGGGGAGCTGTTTTTT. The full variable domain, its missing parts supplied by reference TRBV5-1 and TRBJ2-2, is KAGVTQTPRYLIKTRGQQVTLSCSPISGHRSVSWYQQTPGQGLQFLFEYFSETQRNKGNFPGRFSGRQFSNSRSEMNVSTLELGDSALYLCASSLVSSAGGTANTGELFFGEGSRLTVL.

The CDR3 loop reads CASSYPLSGRGNEQFF. The CDR3 coding sequence is TGTGCCAGCAGTTACCCTCTTAGCGGGAGGGGTAATGAGCAGTTCTTC. The V gene is TRBV6-5, the J gene TRBJ2-1; 11 bases line up with TRBD2. Trimming at V came to 2 bases and at J to 7 bases, leaving 7 bases not matched to a gene. The CDR3 extends over 16 amino acids. The germline V gene encodes CDR1 MNHEY and CDR2 SVGAGI.

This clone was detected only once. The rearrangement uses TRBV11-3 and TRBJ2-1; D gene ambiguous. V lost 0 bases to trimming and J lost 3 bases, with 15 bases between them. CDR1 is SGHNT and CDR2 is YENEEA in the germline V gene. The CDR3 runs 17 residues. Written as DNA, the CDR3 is TGTGCCAGCAGCTTAGATGCGTCCGAATCTTTCTACAATGAGCAGTTCTTC. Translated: CASSLDASESFYNEQFF.

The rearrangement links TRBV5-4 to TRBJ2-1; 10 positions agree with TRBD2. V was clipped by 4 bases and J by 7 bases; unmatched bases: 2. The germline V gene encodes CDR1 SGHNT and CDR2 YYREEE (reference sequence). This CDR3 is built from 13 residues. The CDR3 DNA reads TGTGCCAGCAGCGGGACTAGCGAGAATGAGCAGTTCTTC. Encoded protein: CASSGTSENEQFF. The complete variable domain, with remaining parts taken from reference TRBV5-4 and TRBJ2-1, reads ETGVTQSPTHLIKTRGQQVTLRCSSQSGHNTVSWYQQALGQGPQFIFQYYREEENGRGNFPPRFSGLQFPNYSSELNVNALELDDSALYLCASSGTSENEQFFGPGTRLTVL.

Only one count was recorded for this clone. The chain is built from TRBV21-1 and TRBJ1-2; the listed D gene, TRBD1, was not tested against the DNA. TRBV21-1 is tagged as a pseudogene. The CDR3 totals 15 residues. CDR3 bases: TGTGCCAGCAGCAAAGGGGACAAATCTAACTATGGCTACACCTTC. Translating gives CASSKGDKSNYGYTF.

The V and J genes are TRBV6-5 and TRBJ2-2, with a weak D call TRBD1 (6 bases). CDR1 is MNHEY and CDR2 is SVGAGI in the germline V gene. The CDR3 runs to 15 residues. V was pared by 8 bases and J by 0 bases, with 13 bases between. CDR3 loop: CASDSQGTNTGELFF. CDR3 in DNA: TGTGCCAGCGATTCCCAGGGGACGAACACCGGGGAGCTGTTTTTT.

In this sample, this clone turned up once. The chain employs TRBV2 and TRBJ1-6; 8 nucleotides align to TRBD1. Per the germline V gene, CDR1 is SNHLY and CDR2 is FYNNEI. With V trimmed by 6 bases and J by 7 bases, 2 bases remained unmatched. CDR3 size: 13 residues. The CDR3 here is CASRDRENSPLHF. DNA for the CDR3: TGTGCCAGCAGGGACAGGGAAAATTCACCCCTCCACTTT.

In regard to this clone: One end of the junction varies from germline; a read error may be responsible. In DNA form, the CDR3 reads TGTGCCTGGAGTCCCGATGCGGGCTCCACCTTC. This gives the protein CAWSPDAGSTF. The rearrangement links TRBV30 to TRBJ1-2, with D uncertain. CDR1 is GTSNPN, CDR2 SVGIG, per germline (reference sequence). This CDR3 has 11 residues.

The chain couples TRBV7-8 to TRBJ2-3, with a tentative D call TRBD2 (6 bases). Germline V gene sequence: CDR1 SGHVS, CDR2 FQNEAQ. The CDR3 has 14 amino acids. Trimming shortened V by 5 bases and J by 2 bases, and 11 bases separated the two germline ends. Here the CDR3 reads CASSISGYTDTQYF. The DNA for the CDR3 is TGTGCCAGCAGCATTAGCGGTTACACAGATACGCAGTATTTT.

Here the CDR3 reads CASSIGGGTNEKLFF. The CDR3 nucleotides read TGTGCCAGTAGTATAGGAGGGGGAACTAATGAAAAACTGTTTTTT. This sequence joins TRBV19 and TRBJ1-4; D is perhaps TRBD1 (6 bases). Germline V CDR1 and CDR2: LNHDA, SQIVND (reference sequence). Trimming took off 1 base at V and 1 base at J, with 7 bases between the two ends. This CDR3 is 15 amino acids long.

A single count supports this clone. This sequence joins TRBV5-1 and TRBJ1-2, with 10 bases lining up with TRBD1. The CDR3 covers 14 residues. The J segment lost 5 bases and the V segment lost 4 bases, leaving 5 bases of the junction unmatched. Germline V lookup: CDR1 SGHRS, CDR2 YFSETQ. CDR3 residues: CASSIPGQGYGYTF. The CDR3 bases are TGCGCCAGCAGCATACCGGGACAGGGGTATGGCTACACCTTC.

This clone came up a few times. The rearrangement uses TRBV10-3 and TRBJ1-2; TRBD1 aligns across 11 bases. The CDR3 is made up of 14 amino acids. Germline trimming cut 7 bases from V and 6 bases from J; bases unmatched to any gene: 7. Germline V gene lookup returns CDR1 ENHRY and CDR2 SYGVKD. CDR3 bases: TGTGCCATCACCGGACAGGGGGCGTTTGATGGCTACACCTTC. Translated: CAITGQGAFDGYTF.

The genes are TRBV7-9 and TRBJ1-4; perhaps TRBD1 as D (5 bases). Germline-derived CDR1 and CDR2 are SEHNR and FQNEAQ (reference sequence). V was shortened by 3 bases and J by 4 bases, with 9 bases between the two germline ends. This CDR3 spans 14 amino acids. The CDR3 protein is CASSFTGDNEKLFF. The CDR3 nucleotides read TGTGCCAGCAGCTTCACAGGTGATAATGAAAAACTGTTTTTT.

The CDR3 sequence: CASSEATQDTQYF. DNA of the CDR3: TGTGCCAGCAGTGAAGCTACACAAGATACGCAGTATTTT. The J gene is TRBJ2-3, the V gene TRBV2; the D is unclear. The V end was cut by 0 bases, the J end by 5 bases, with 6 bases between. There are 13 residues in the CDR3. From germline, CDR1 is SNHLY and CDR2 FYNNEI.

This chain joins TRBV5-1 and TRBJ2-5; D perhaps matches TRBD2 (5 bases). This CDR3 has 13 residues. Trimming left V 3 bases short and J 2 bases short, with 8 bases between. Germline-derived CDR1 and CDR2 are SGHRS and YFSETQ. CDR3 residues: CASSSGVQETQYF. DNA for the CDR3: TGCGCCAGCAGCTCCGGGGTACAAGAGACCCAGTACTTC. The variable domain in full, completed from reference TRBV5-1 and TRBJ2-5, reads KAGVTQTPRYLIKTRGQQVTLSCSPISGHRSVSWYQQTPGQGLQFLFEYFSETQRNKGNFPGRFSGRQFSNSRSEMNVSTLELGDSALYLCASSSGVQETQYFGPGTRLLVL.

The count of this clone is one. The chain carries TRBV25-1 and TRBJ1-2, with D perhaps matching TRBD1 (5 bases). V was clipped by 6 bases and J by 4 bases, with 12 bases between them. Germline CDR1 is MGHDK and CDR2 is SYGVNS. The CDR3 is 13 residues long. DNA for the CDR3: TGTGCCAGCAGGGGACTCTCAGGCTATGGCTACACCTTC. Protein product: CASRGLSGYGYTF.

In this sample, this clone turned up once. The CDR3 region is CASSLTGLPETQYF. The CDR3 DNA sequence: TGTGCCAGCAGTTTAACAGGGCTCCCAGAGACCCAGTACTTC. V and J are TRBV28 and TRBJ2-5, with D possibly TRBD1 on 6 matching bases. CDR1 MDHEN and CDR2 SYDVKM come from the germline V gene. V was trimmed by 2 bases and J by 4 bases, leaving 11 bases between them. This CDR3 region has 14 residues.

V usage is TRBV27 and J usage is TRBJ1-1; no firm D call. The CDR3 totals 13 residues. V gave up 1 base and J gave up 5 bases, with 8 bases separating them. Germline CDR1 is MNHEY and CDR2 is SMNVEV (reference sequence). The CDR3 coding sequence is TGTGCCAGCAGTTTATGGTCCGGGACTGAAGCTTTCTTT. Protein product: CASSLWSGTEAFF.

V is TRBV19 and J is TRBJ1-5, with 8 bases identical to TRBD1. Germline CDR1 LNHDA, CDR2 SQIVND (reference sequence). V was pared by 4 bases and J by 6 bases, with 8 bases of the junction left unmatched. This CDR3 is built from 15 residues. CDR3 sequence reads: CASSTPGQGTQPQHF. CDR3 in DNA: TGTGCCAGTAGTACCCCCGGACAGGGCACTCAGCCCCAGCATTTT.

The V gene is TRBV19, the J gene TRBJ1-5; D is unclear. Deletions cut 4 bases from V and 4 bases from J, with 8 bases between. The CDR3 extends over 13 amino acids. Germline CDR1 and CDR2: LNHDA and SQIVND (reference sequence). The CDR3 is CASSNGINQPQHF. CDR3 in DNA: TGTGCCAGTAGTAACGGGATAAATCAGCCCCAGCATTTT.

This chain's CDR3 is CASRRGTVTDTQYF. CDR3 in DNA: TGTGCCAGCAGAAGGGGAACAGTCACAGATACGCAGTATTTT. The rearrangement joins TRBV2 to TRBJ2-3, with D possibly being TRBD1 (5 bases). CDR1 and CDR2 (germline): SNHLY, FYNNEI. V dropped 6 bases and J dropped 2 bases, with 12 bases sitting between them. The CDR3 totals 14 residues.

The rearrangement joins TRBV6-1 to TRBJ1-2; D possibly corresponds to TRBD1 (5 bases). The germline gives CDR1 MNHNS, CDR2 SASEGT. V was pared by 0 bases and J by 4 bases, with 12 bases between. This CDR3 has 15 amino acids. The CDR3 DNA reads TGTGCCAGCAGTGAAGCCACCGGGGGGTGCTATGGCTACACCTTC. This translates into CASSEATGGCYGYTF.

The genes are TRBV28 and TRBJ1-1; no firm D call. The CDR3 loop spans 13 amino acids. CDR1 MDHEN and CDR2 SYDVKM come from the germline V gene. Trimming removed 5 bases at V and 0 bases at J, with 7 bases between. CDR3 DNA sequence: TGTGCCAGCAGTGCGATAATGAACACTGAAGCTTTCTTT. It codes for CASSAIMNTEAFF.

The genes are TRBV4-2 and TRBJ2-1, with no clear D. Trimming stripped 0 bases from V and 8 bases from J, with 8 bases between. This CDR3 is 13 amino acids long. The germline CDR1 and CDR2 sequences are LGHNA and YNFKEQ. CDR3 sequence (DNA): TGTGCCAGCAGCCAAGATCCTATGGATGAGCAGTTCTTC. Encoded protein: CASSQDPMDEQFF.

The CDR3 spells CASSEYWGGQETQYF. CDR3 sequence (DNA): TGTGCCAGCAGTGAATACTGGGGCGGACAAGAGACCCAGTACTTC. This chain connects TRBV25-1 to TRBJ2-5; possibly TRBD1 for D (5 bases). There are 15 residues in the CDR3. Germline CDR1 reads MGHDK; CDR2 reads SYGVNS. V was shortened by 0 bases and J by 2 bases, with 10 bases between the two germline ends.